One and the same sample provided the 31 T cell receptor beta chains below, sequenced in a study of blood T cell repertoires in COVID-19. Data came from immunoSEQ multiplex PCR; TCRdb stores just in-frame clones and leaves some out. The sample records 130,000 or so clones, roughly 90% being singletons. The specimen was peripheral blood. The receptors were sampled from a man in his sixties or seventies with active COVID-19.

J is TRBJ2-7 and V is TRBV27, with TRBD1 identical over 8 bases. The CDR3 has 15 residues. Germline lookup yields CDR1 MNHEY and CDR2 SMNVEV (reference sequence). V trimming: 3 bases; J trimming: 6 bases; junction bases outside the gene matches: 10. The CDR3 sequence: CASSFGQGVLGEQYF. CDR3 nucleotide sequence: TGTGCCAGCAGTTTCGGACAGGGAGTATTGGGCGAGCAGTACTTC.

The chain uses TRBV28 and TRBJ2-7, with a weak D call TRBD2 (6 bases). Germline V gives CDR1 MDHEN, CDR2 SYDVKM. Trimming shortened V by 2 bases and J by 6 bases, and 17 bases separated the two germline ends. The CDR3 runs 15 residues. The CDR3 sequence is CASSLGRIVLGEQYF. The CDR3 region has the DNA TGTGCCAGCAGTTTAGGGAGGATCGTACTGGGCGAGCAGTACTTC.

The chain uses TRBV13 and TRBJ2-1, with 7 positions matching TRBD2. The CDR3 has 17 amino acids. J lost 7 bases, V lost 4 bases, and 16 bases had no gene match. CDR1 and CDR2 (germline): PRHDT, FYEKMQ (reference sequence). The CDR3 is CASSSPVTRESRNEQFF. The CDR3 DNA reads as TGTGCCAGCAGCTCCCCAGTGACGCGGGAGTCAAGAAATGAGCAGTTCTTC.

The sample holds one count of this clone. The CDR3 here is CASNDRGSSYNEQFF. The CDR3 DNA sequence: TGTGCCAGCAACGATCGGGGGAGCTCCTACAATGAGCAGTTCTTC. The chain combines TRBV9 with TRBJ2-1, with D possibly TRBD2 on 6 matching bases. Trimming took off 6 bases at V and 0 bases at J, with 13 bases between the two ends. Germline-derived CDR1 and CDR2 are SGDLS and YYNGEE. This CDR3 comprises 15 residues.

The chain recombines TRBV19 with TRBJ1-5, with 8 bases lining up with TRBD1. Trimming at V came to 5 bases and at J to 11 bases, leaving 11 bases not matched to a gene. Per the germline V gene, CDR1 is LNHDA and CDR2 is SQIVND (reference sequence). The CDR3 sequence is 14 residues long. The DNA of the CDR3 is TGTGCCAGTAGTGTTACAGGGGGTCAAGGGGCCCAGCATTTT. Residues: CASSVTGGQGAQHF.

Only one count was recorded for this clone. The chain recombines TRBV2 with TRBJ2-2; TRBD1 aligns across 10 bases. The V and J ends lost 6 bases and 1 base, in that order; junction bases with no gene match: 2. Germline-derived CDR1 and CDR2 are SNHLY and FYNNEI. This CDR3 has 15 amino acids. The CDR3 spells CASRGQGRNTGELFF. CDR3 DNA: TGTGCCAGCAGGGGACAGGGGAGGAACACCGGGGAGCTGTTTTTT.

V usage is TRBV4-3 and J usage is TRBJ2-7, with TRBD2 matching 12 bases. Trimming at V came to 7 bases and at J to 6 bases, leaving 13 bases not matched to a gene. Per the germline V gene, CDR1 is LGHNA and CDR2 is YSLEER. This CDR3 region has 16 residues. Here the CDR3 DNA reads TGCGCCAGCACTAAATCGGCTAGCGGGAGGGTGGGCGAGCAGTACTTC. Protein sequence: CASTKSASGRVGEQYF.

The chain has TRBV27 and TRBJ2-7; the match to TRBD1 covers 10 bases. Losses at the gene ends were 6 bases for V and 4 bases for J; bases not matched to a gene: 6. CDR1 is MNHEY, CDR2 SMNVEV, per germline (reference sequence). The length of the CDR3 is 14 residues. The CDR3 region is CASSGQGGYYEQYF. CDR3 nucleotide sequence: TGTGCCAGCAGCGGACAGGGGGGCTATTACGAGCAGTACTTC.

The V gene is TRBV10-3, the J gene TRBJ1-5; 7 nucleotides agree with TRBD1. Germline V gives CDR1 ENHRY, CDR2 SYGVKD. After removal of 5 bases from V and 2 bases from J, the junction contained 3 bases not matched to a gene. The CDR3 is made up of 14 amino acids. CDR3 sequence: CAISQTGGNQPQHF. CDR3 nucleotides: TGTGCCATCAGTCAAACAGGGGGCAATCAGCCCCAGCATTTT.

The chain recombines TRBV4-1 with TRBJ2-7; 7 bases line up with TRBD1. V shed 1 base and J 0 bases; nucleotides not matched to a gene: 6. This CDR3 is 16 amino acids long. Germline V gives CDR1 MGHRA, CDR2 YSYEKL. The CDR3 region is CASSQGVGGASYEQYF. CDR3 nucleotides: TGCGCCAGCAGCCAAGGCGTAGGGGGCGCCTCCTACGAGCAGTACTTC.

This clone turned up a few times. The CDR3 loop is CASSLAGGSQPQHF. The CDR3 nucleotides are TGTGCCAGCAGCTTAGCGGGGGGGAGTCAGCCCCAGCATTTT. J is TRBJ1-5 and V is TRBV7-8, with D tentatively TRBD1 (5 bases). Looked up from germline, CDR1 is SGHVS and CDR2 is FQNEAQ. Trimming took 0 bases from V and 6 from J, leaving 9 bases between them. This CDR3 is built from 14 residues.

The chain combines TRBV28 with TRBJ2-7; the D gene is possibly TRBD1 (6 bases). The CDR3 sequence is 13 residues long. V dropped 7 bases and J dropped 5 bases, with 15 bases sitting between them. Germline assignment: CDR1 MDHEN and CDR2 SYDVKM. The CDR3 is CASIPGHLHEQYF. CDR3 sequence (DNA): TGTGCCAGCATCCCGGGACACCTCCACGAGCAGTACTTC. The full variable domain, rest sourced from reference TRBV28 and TRBJ2-7, is DVKVTQSSRYLVKRTGEKVFLECVQDMDHENMFWYRQDPGLGLRLIYFSYDVKMKEKGDIPEGYSVSREKKERFSLILESASTNQTSMYLCASIPGHLHEQYFGPGTRLTVT.

The rearrangement links TRBV5-5 to TRBJ1-5; perhaps TRBD1 as D (6 bases). CDR1 and CDR2 from the germline V gene are SGHKS and YYEKEE (reference sequence). Trimming left V 4 bases short and J 4 bases short, with 21 bases between. This CDR3 contains 17 residues. CDR3 protein: CASSPKGSGTLNQPQHF. Written as DNA, the CDR3 is TGTGCCAGCAGCCCAAAGGGCTCCGGGACACTGAATCAGCCCCAGCATTTT. The variable domain in full, with the rest retrieved from reference TRBV5-5 and TRBJ1-5, is DAGVTQSPTHLIKTRGQQVTLRCSPISGHKSVSWYQQVLGQGPQFIFQYYEKEERGRGNFPDRFSARQFPNYSSELNVNALLLGDSALYLCASSPKGSGTLNQPQHFGDGTRLSIL.

This clone was detected only once. This chain joins TRBV19 and TRBJ2-3, with a weak D call TRBD2 (6 bases). The germline V gene has CDR1 LNHDA and CDR2 SQIVND (reference sequence). This CDR3 has 17 amino acids. V was cut by 1 base and J by 4 bases, with 18 bases left in between. In DNA form, the CDR3 reads TGTGCCAGTAGTATAGGGGCTAGCGCAAATACGGCAGATACGCAGTATTTT. It specifies CASSIGASANTADTQYF.

The chain recombines TRBV30 with TRBJ1-3; the match to TRBD1 covers 7 bases. The CDR3 is made up of 14 amino acids. Losses at the gene ends were 0 bases for V and 4 bases for J; bases not matched to a gene: 3. CDR1 is GTSNPN and CDR2 is SVGIG in the germline V gene (reference sequence). This CDR3 reads CAWSVGGSGNTIYF. In DNA form, the CDR3 reads TGTGCCTGGAGTGTAGGGGGCTCGGGAAACACCATATATTTT.

The chain employs TRBV28 and TRBJ1-2; TRBD1 aligns across 7 bases. CDR3 length: 16 amino acids. Trimming at V came to 2 bases and at J to 4 bases, leaving 10 bases not matched to a gene. Per the germline V gene, CDR1 is MDHEN and CDR2 is SYDVKM. CDR3 region: CASSLPGTAASYGYTF. In DNA form, the CDR3 reads TGTGCCAGCAGTTTACCCGGGACAGCTGCTAGCTATGGCTACACCTTC.

This clone has only a few counts. This chain uses TRBV7-2 with TRBJ2-1; possible D gene TRBD1, 6 bases. V was trimmed by 5 bases and J by 12 bases, leaving 14 bases between them. The length of the CDR3 is 12 residues. The germline V gene encodes CDR1 SGHTA and CDR2 FQGNSA. The CDR3 DNA is TGTGCCAGCAGCCCAAGCAGAGGGGGGCAGTTCTTC. This translates into CASSPSRGGQFF.

The chain carries TRBV15 and TRBJ2-1; maybe TRBD2 (5 bases). Germline CDR1 and CDR2: LNHNV and YYDKDF (reference sequence). V dropped 8 bases and J dropped 2 bases, with 13 bases sitting between them. The CDR3 length is 14 residues. CDR3 DNA: TGTGCCACCCAGAGGACTGCGACCTACAATGAGCAGTTCTTC. This encodes CATQRTATYNEQFF.

The rearrangement uses TRBV19 and TRBJ1-5; 9 bases fit TRBD1. Per germline, CDR1 LNHDA and CDR2 SQIVND (reference sequence). This CDR3 spans 14 amino acids. V was pared by 7 bases and J by 5 bases, with 6 bases of the junction left unmatched. The CDR3 sequence: CASTEGQGYQPQHF. DNA for the CDR3: TGTGCCAGTACAGAGGGACAGGGATATCAGCCCCAGCATTTT.

This rearrangement joins TRBV27 to TRBJ1-6; perhaps TRBD1 as D (5 bases). The V gene lost 0 bases and the J gene lost 11 bases, with 20 bases spanning the gap. The germline V gene has CDR1 MNHEY and CDR2 SMNVEV (reference sequence). CDR3 size: 17 residues. CDR3: CASSLSSPGLIRTPLHF. The CDR3 DNA reads TGTGCCAGCAGTTTATCGAGTCCAGGGTTAATCAGAACACCCCTCCACTTT.

The V and J genes are TRBV5-4 and TRBJ1-1; D remains ambiguous. The CDR3 extends over 14 amino acids. Germline V gene sequence: CDR1 SGHNT, CDR2 YYREEE (reference sequence). V was shortened by 4 bases and J by 0 bases, with 10 bases between the two germline ends. As DNA, the CDR3 is TGTGCCAGCAGCCCCGGAGTACTGAACACTGAAGCTTTCTTT. The encoded protein is CASSPGVLNTEAFF.

J is TRBJ2-5 and V is TRBV7-3, with TRBD2 matching 11 bases. J gave up 1 base and V 4 bases, and 2 bases lay outside the gene matches. There are 15 residues in the CDR3. Germline CDR1 SGHTA, CDR2 FQGTGA. The CDR3 region has the DNA TGTGCCAGCAGCTGGGGGACTAGCGGCCAAGAGACCCAGTACTTC. This sequence encodes CASSWGTSGQETQYF.

This clone was counted once. This chain uses TRBV18 with TRBJ1-5, with D possibly matching TRBD1 (6 bases). Per germline, CDR1 KGHSH and CDR2 LQKENI. The CDR3 is 15 amino acids. Trimming stripped 3 bases from V and 5 bases from J, with 14 bases between. CDR3 residues: CASSPTAGVDQPQHF. In DNA form, the CDR3 reads TGTGCCAGCTCACCCACCGCAGGGGTCGATCAGCCCCAGCATTTT.

The rearrangement joins TRBV24-1 to TRBJ1-5; D may be TRBD1 (5 bases). Germline V CDR1 and CDR2: KGHDR, SFDVKD. V was cut by 5 bases and J by 3 bases, with 10 bases left in between. The CDR3 length is 14 residues. For the CDR3, the DNA is TGTGCCACCAGTGTCCGGGGGTTCAATCAGCCCCAGCATTTT. Amino acid sequence: CATSVRGFNQPQHF.

This clone was picked up one time. This chain connects TRBV11-2 to TRBJ2-7; a weak D match, TRBD2 (7 bases). V was clipped by 1 base and J by 0 bases, with 13 bases between them. CDR1 and CDR2 from the germline V gene are SGHAT and FQNNGV. This CDR3 comprises 16 residues. The CDR3 DNA is TGTGCCAGCAGCTTAGGGGGGGGCCTCAGCTCCTACGAGCAGTACTTC. Its protein product is CASSLGGGLSSYEQYF.

V and J are TRBV28 and TRBJ2-2, with no clear D. The CDR3 spans 13 residues. Per germline, CDR1 MDHEN and CDR2 SYDVKM. The germline V and J ends were trimmed by 3 bases and 5 bases, with 7 bases remaining between them. CDR3 amino acids: CASSFSVTGELFF. As DNA, the CDR3 is TGTGCCAGCAGTTTTTCAGTGACCGGGGAGCTGTTTTTT.

Written as DNA, the CDR3 is TGTGCCAGTAGTTGGGGCCAGACGGGGCAGTTCTTC. This gives the protein CASSWGQTGQFF. This chain joins TRBV19 and TRBJ2-1; possible D gene TRBD1, 5 bases. This CDR3 comprises 12 residues. Germline V gene sequence: CDR1 LNHDA, CDR2 SQIVND (reference sequence). The ends were cut back, 5 bases at V and 12 bases at J, with 14 bases in the middle.

This clone has just one count. The chain links TRBV28 to TRBJ1-2; D gene unclear. The CDR3 covers 14 residues. Germline V gene data show CDR1 as MDHEN and CDR2 as SYDVKM. Trimming cost V 10 bases and J 0 bases, with 15 bases left between them. The CDR3 nucleotides are TGTGCCACCGGGAGATCCGCAGCTAACTATGGCTACACCTTC. Protein: CATGRSAANYGYTF.

The chain links TRBV3-1 (or the pseudogene TRBV3-2) to TRBJ2-7; TRBD1 agrees at 9 bases. CDR1 is LGHDT, CDR2 YNNKEL, per germline (reference sequence). Trimming cost V 5 bases and J 0 bases; bases outside gene matches: 5. The CDR3 consists of 15 residues. Written as DNA, the CDR3 is TGTGCCAGCAGCTCCGGGACAGGGAGCTCCTACGAGCAGTACTTC. It encodes CASSSGTGSSYEQYF.

The chain employs TRBV28 and TRBJ1-1; 7 nucleotides align to TRBD1. The V segment lost 5 bases and the J segment 0 bases; nucleotides outside the gene matches: 6. CDR3 size: 15 residues. Germline V CDR1 and CDR2: MDHEN, SYDVKM. The CDR3 coding sequence is TGTGCCAGCAGTCCAAGGACAGGCTTGAACACTGAAGCTTTCTTT. It codes for CASSPRTGLNTEAFF.

V and J are TRBV3-1 (or the pseudogene TRBV3-2) and TRBJ2-1, with TRBD2 identical over 9 bases. Germline V gene lookup returns CDR1 LGHDT and CDR2 YNNKEL (reference sequence). V was pared by 4 bases and J by 5 bases, with 3 bases of the junction left unmatched. This CDR3 comprises 14 residues. The CDR3 sequence: CASSRREGDNEQFF. Here the CDR3 DNA reads TGTGCCAGCAGCCGGCGGGAGGGTGACAATGAGCAGTTCTTC.